Sequencing of this T cell receptor (beta chain) was carried out in a study of T cells in tuberculosis. Study-wide points: Active tuberculosis TCR-alpha repertoires lay closer to GMM-specific TCRs than IGRA-negative controls, suggesting clonal expansion.

A remark on this clone: Its antigen is not known.

TCRdb's table, derived via immunoSEQ multiplex PCR, lists solely in-frame clones and lacks some. Of about 25,000 clones detected, over 95% appear once; the ten largest clones hold 9.4%. CDR1 is LNHDA and CDR2 is SQIVND in the germline V gene (reference sequence). The CDR3 totals 12 residues. V dropped 9 bases and J dropped 2 bases, with 10 bases sitting between them. This receptor was taken from a donor aged 10-30 years with latent tuberculosis or without tuberculosis infection. The source material was PBMCs. The chain carries TRBV19 and TRBJ1-2; D is possibly TRBD1 (5 bases). DNA for the CDR3: TGTGCCAGCCGGACAACCAACTATGGCTACACCTTC. Its protein product is CASRTTNYGYTF.